This entry lists 31 T cell receptor beta chains sequenced from one sample in a study of blood T cells in healthy people across ages. Sample-barcoded 5' priming and a J-beta primer mix drove a second PCR of about 7 to 12 cycles. TCRdb re-called the 5' RACE reads with MiXCR, one entry per CDR3 protein. The data contain about 640,000 distinct CDR3 sequences, around three fifths of them singletons. The sequenced material came from blood. The receptors were gathered from a man aged 55-75 years in good health.

The gene calls are TRBV12-3 or TRBV12-4 and TRBJ2-4, with TRBD1 matching over 8 bases. The trim removed 8 bases at V and 3 bases at J, leaving 12 bases unmatched. This CDR3 region has 16 residues. The CDR3 spells CASGDTGGIGKNIQYF. The CDR3 nucleotides are TGTGCCAGCGGGGATACAGGGGGTATCGGCAAAAACATTCAGTACTTC.

The chain joins TRBV4-1 to TRBJ1-1; no reliable D call. V lost 0 bases and J 1 base, leaving 15 bases between the germline ends. The CDR3 runs to 17 residues. Looked up from germline, CDR1 is MGHRA and CDR2 is YSYEKL. The CDR3 bases are TGCGCCAGCAGCCAAGAGGCCCGAAACTGGGGGAACACTGAAGCTTTCTTT. Its translation is CASSQEARNWGNTEAFF.

This chain uses TRBV20-1 with TRBJ2-7, with D unresolved. V was pared by 3 bases and J by 0 bases, with 9 bases between. Germline CDR1 DFQATT, CDR2 SNEGSKA (reference sequence). The CDR3 runs 13 residues. CDR3: CSASTGSSYEQYF. The CDR3 nucleotides read TGCAGTGCTAGTACGGGCAGCTCCTACGAGCAGTACTTC.

V usage is TRBV27 and J usage is TRBJ1-2; D gene ambiguous. The V and J ends lost 5 bases and 8 bases respectively, with 15 bases between them. Germline loops: CDR1 MNHEY, CDR2 SMNVEV (reference sequence). This CDR3 is built from 13 residues. In nucleotides, the CDR3 is TGTGCCAGCAGTCCTGGACGGGAGAGGGGCTACACCTTC. This codes for CASSPGRERGYTF.

This clonotype appeared a single time. The chain couples TRBV20-1 to TRBJ1-2; D remains unclear. CDR3 size: 13 residues. Germline CDR1 is DFQATT and CDR2 is SNEGSKA (reference sequence). Trimming left V 5 bases short and J 4 bases short, with 14 bases between. The CDR3 loop reads CSALPGTGYGYTF. CDR3 bases: TGCAGTGCTTTACCAGGAACCGGCTATGGCTACACCTTC.

This clonotype was seen only a few times. V is TRBV6-2 or TRBV6-3 and J is TRBJ1-2; TRBD1 might be the D (6 bases). Trimming removed 6 bases at V and 2 bases at J, with 10 bases between. The CDR3 has 13 residues. From germline, CDR1 is MNHEY and CDR2 SVGEGT. CDR3 DNA sequence: TGTGCCAGCAGACGCGGACAGAACTATGGCTACACCTTC. Translation: CASRRGQNYGYTF.

This clonotype was seen only a few times. This rearrangement joins TRBV5-1 to TRBJ2-3; tentatively, D is TRBD2 (6 bases). V was cut by 8 bases and J by 0 bases, with 16 bases left in between. CDR3 length: 15 residues. Germline-derived CDR1 and CDR2 are SGHRS and YFSETQ. The CDR3 protein is CASRSGAASTDTQYF. In DNA form, the CDR3 reads TGCGCCAGTCGGTCGGGAGCGGCTAGCACAGATACGCAGTATTTT.

The chain carries TRBV29-1 and TRBJ1-2; tentatively, D is TRBD1 (5 bases). CDR1 and CDR2 from the germline V gene are SQVTM and ANQGSEA. The CDR3 length is 12 residues. DNA of the CDR3: TGCAGAGCGGGCAGAGGGGACGTGGGCTACACCTTC. Translating it yields CRAGRGDVGYTF.

This chain connects TRBV7-8 to TRBJ1-5; D unresolved. Germline values: CDR1 SGHVS, CDR2 FQNEAQ. Trimming removed 1 base at V and 9 bases at J, with 7 bases between. This CDR3 is 12 amino acids long. CDR3 amino acids: CASSLVDGPQHF. The CDR3 DNA reads TGTGCCAGCAGCTTAGTTGACGGGCCCCAGCATTTT. Full variable domain (missing parts from reference TRBV7-8 and TRBJ1-5): GAGVSQSPRYKVAKRGQDVALRCDPISGHVSLFWYQQALGQGPEFLTYFQNEAQLDKSGLPSDRFFAERPEGSVSTLKIQRTQQEDSAVYLCASSLVDGPQHFGDGTRLSIL.

This rearrangement joins TRBV5-1 to TRBJ2-7; D could derive from TRBD1 or TRBD2 (5 bases each). The CDR3 extends over 15 amino acids. With 3 bases removed from V and 0 bases from J, the gap between germline ends came to 13 bases. Germline CDR1 SGHRS, CDR2 YFSETQ. As DNA, the CDR3 is TGCGCCAGCAGCTCCCCCGGGGCTCTCTCCTACGAGCAGTACTTC. Residues: CASSSPGALSYEQYF.

This clonotype was counted only a few times. The chain is built from TRBV5-5 and TRBJ2-3; TRBD2 aligns across 9 bases. The germline V gene encodes CDR1 SGHKS and CDR2 YYEKEE (reference sequence). The CDR3 is 16 residues long. J gave up 9 bases and V 3 bases, and 14 bases lay outside the gene matches. DNA of the CDR3: TGTGCCAGCAGCTCCGAGGGCGCGGGGGGGAGGAACACGCAGTATTTT. Its protein product is CASSSEGAGGRNTQYF. Supplemented by reference TRBV5-5 and TRBJ2-3, the full variable domain reads DAGVTQSPTHLIKTRGQQVTLRCSPISGHKSVSWYQQVLGQGPQFIFQYYEKEERGRGNFPDRFSARQFPNYSSELNVNALLLGDSALYLCASSSEGAGGRNTQYFGPGTRLTVL.

This rearrangement joins TRBV6-5 to TRBJ1-5; D is possibly TRBD1 (5 bases). CDR3 length equals 16 residues. The germline V gene has CDR1 MNHEY and CDR2 SVGAGI. The ends were cut back, 6 bases at V and 1 base at J, with 16 bases in the middle. The CDR3 protein is CASSPAGGSSNQPQHF. The CDR3 nucleotides read TGTGCCAGCAGCCCAGCGGGGGGGTCCAGCAATCAGCCCCAGCATTTT.

This clonotype was found many times. The chain links TRBV6-6 to TRBJ2-6; no clear D gene. Trimming cost V 2 bases and J 0 bases, with 11 bases left between them. In germline, CDR1 is MNHNY, CDR2 SVGAGI (reference sequence). The CDR3 runs to 17 residues. The CDR3 DNA sequence: TGTGCCAGCAGTTACGGCTCAGGATTCTCTGGGGCCAACGTCCTGACTTTC. Protein product: CASSYGSGFSGANVLTF.

The chain couples TRBV7-9 to TRBJ1-6, with D possibly TRBD1 on 5 matching bases. V lost 3 bases and J lost 8, with 14 bases in between. The CDR3 totals 15 residues. CDR1 and CDR2 from the germline V gene are SEHNR and FQNEAQ (reference sequence). DNA for the CDR3: TGTGCCAGCAGCTTGGGACGAACAGAGGATTCACCCCTCCACTTT. It is translated as CASSLGRTEDSPLHF.

This clonotype was counted ten times or more. This chain links TRBV6-6 with TRBJ2-1, with D unresolved. The CDR3 extends over 11 amino acids. V lost 5 bases and J lost 5, with 4 bases in between. Per the germline V gene, CDR1 is MNHNY and CDR2 is SVGAGI (reference sequence). CDR3 bases: TGTGCCAGCAGTGGGGACAATGAGCAGTTCTTC. Translating it yields CASSGDNEQFF.

The genes are TRBV6-5 and TRBJ1-2, with D possibly matching TRBD1 (6 bases). Trimming stripped 6 bases from V and 7 bases from J, with 15 bases between. There are 13 residues in the CDR3. Per germline, CDR1 MNHEY and CDR2 SVGAGI. As DNA, the CDR3 is TGTGCCAGCAGCCTTCAGGGGACGCGTGGCTACACCTTC. Encoded protein: CASSLQGTRGYTF.

This sequence joins TRBV15 and TRBJ1-5, with unresolved D. V was trimmed by 0 bases and J by 5 bases, leaving 11 bases between them. CDR3 size: 15 residues. Germline V gene data show CDR1 as LNHNV and CDR2 as YYDKDF (reference sequence). The chain's CDR3 is CATSRDPSGYQPQHF. In DNA form, the CDR3 reads TGTGCCACCAGCAGAGATCCCTCGGGGTATCAGCCCCAGCATTTT.

The rearrangement links TRBV5-1 to TRBJ1-1; D call uncertain. CDR1 and CDR2 (germline): SGHRS, YFSETQ. CDR3 size: 15 residues. The germline V and J ends were trimmed by 0 bases and 0 bases, with 9 bases remaining between them. The CDR3 here is CASSLDAGMNTEAFF. For the CDR3, the DNA is TGCGCCAGCAGCTTGGATGCGGGAATGAACACTGAAGCTTTCTTT.

The V and J genes are TRBV20-1 and TRBJ1-5; D uncertain. Germline V gene data show CDR1 as DFQATT and CDR2 as SNEGSKA (reference sequence). CDR3 length: 13 amino acids. V dropped 3 bases and J dropped 4 bases, with 10 bases sitting between them. The CDR3 sequence is CSASLSVNQPQHF. In DNA form, the CDR3 reads TGCAGTGCTAGTTTGTCAGTAAATCAGCCCCAGCATTTT.

Concerning this clonotype itself: Its ends do not fully match the called genes, so a read error is possible. V and J are TRBV7-2 and TRBJ2-6; D remains ambiguous. Germline V gene lookup returns CDR1 SGHTA and CDR2 FQGNSA. This CDR3 has 16 residues. In nucleotides, the CDR3 is TGTGCCGGCAGCTTAGCCTCTGGCTCTGGGGCCAACGTCCTGACTTTC. Its translation: CAGSLASGSGANVLTF.

This clonotype was detected only once. The chain is built from TRBV3-1 and TRBJ1-2; the D gene is possibly TRBD1 (6 bases). Trimming left V 4 bases short and J 10 bases short, with 16 bases between. The V gene's germline CDR1 is LGHDT and CDR2 YNNKEL (reference sequence). The CDR3 has 13 amino acids. As DNA, the CDR3 is TGTGCCAGCAGCCCACCAGCGGGGGCGAACTACACCTTC. Translation gives CASSPPAGANYTF. The full variable domain, in which reference TRBV3-1 and TRBJ1-2 provide the parts outside the CDR3, is DTAVSQTPKYLVTQMGNDKSIKCEQNLGHDTMYWYKQDSKKFLKIMFSYNNKELIINETVPNRFSPKSPDKAHLNLHINSLELGDSAVYFCASSPPAGANYTFGSGTRLTVV.

Comments on this clonotype: Germline and junction disagree at one end, which may indicate a read error. The rearrangement uses TRBV24-1 and TRBJ2-6, with 7 bases fitting TRBD1. CDR3 length: 19 amino acids. The germline gives CDR1 KGHDR, CDR2 SFDVKD. The CDR3 bases are TGTGCCACCAGTGACTCGTCCGGGACAGAACCTTCTAGGGCCAGCGTCCTGACTTTC. Translated, it gives CATSDSSGTEPSRASVLTF.

The chain employs TRBV20-1 and TRBJ2-7; 9 bases fit TRBD2. The end of the DNA fits TRBJ2-5 better, so the J call may be wrong. CDR3 size: 11 residues. CDR1 is DFQATT and CDR2 is SNEGSKA in the germline V gene (reference sequence). Written as DNA, the CDR3 is TGCAGTGCTGCGGGGGGGGAGACCCAGTACTTC. Amino acids: CSAAGGETQYF.

The J gene is TRBJ2-5, the V gene TRBV4-2; tentative D call: TRBD2 (7 bases). V was clipped by 4 bases and J by 4 bases, with 19 bases between them. The CDR3 covers 16 residues. Germline-derived CDR1 and CDR2 are LGHNA and YNFKEQ. This chain's CDR3 is CASSRGEQGRGETQYF. DNA of the CDR3: TGTGCCAGCAGCCGAGGAGAGCAGGGGAGGGGAGAGACCCAGTACTTC.

Remarks on this clonotype: Germline is not matched at one junction end, which may reflect a read error. J is TRBJ1-4 and V is TRBV4-1; TRBD1 agrees at 9 bases. The CDR3 extends over 17 amino acids. Germline lookup yields CDR1 MGHRA and CDR2 YSYEKL. CDR3 residues: CASSQPGGTGILERLFF. In DNA, the CDR3 is TGCGCCAGCAGCCAGCCTGGGGGGACAGGGATTTTGGAAAGACTGTTTTTT.

The V and J genes are TRBV12-3 or TRBV12-4 and TRBJ2-5; no firm D call. The germline V and J ends were trimmed by 4 bases and 5 bases, with 14 bases remaining between them. CDR3 length: 14 residues. CDR3 in amino acids: CASSSRGIGETQYF. The CDR3 DNA reads TGTGCCAGCAGTTCCAGAGGAATCGGGGAGACCCAGTACTTC.

As concerns this clonotype: The limits of the CDR3 on the DNA are not certain, so only TCRdb's listed CDR3 is given. The chain combines TRBV29-1 with TRBJ2-1; whether TRBD1, the table's D call, matches the DNA was not checked. The V gene's germline CDR1 is SQVTM and CDR2 ANQGSEA. The CDR3 has 17 residues if both end residues are counted. The CDR3 sequence is CSVEDPGGPQHFGEQFF.

This sequence joins TRBV6-5 and TRBJ2-3; 8 nucleotides agree with TRBD1. J was trimmed by 0 bases and V by 5 bases; bases with no gene match: 7. The CDR3 has 16 residues. Germline-derived CDR1 and CDR2 are MNHEY and SVGAGI. The CDR3 reads CASSPQGALSTDTQYF. The DNA of the CDR3 is TGTGCCAGCAGTCCGCAGGGGGCGCTCAGCACAGATACGCAGTATTTT.

This clonotype was recorded a few times. V usage is TRBV7-2 and J usage is TRBJ1-2; D is unresolved. Germline values: CDR1 SGHTA, CDR2 FQGNSA. The CDR3 extends over 14 amino acids. The V end lost 0 bases, the J end lost 5 bases, and 10 bases lay between the germline ends. The CDR3 is CASSLAGLTYGYTF. The CDR3 region has the DNA TGTGCCAGCAGCTTAGCGGGCCTAACTTATGGCTACACCTTC.

This clonotype has only a few counts. The gene calls are TRBV29-1 and TRBJ2-6, with D unclear. The V and J ends lost 6 bases and 1 base respectively, with 7 bases between them. Looked up from germline, CDR1 is SQVTM and CDR2 is ANQGSEA. This CDR3 comprises 13 residues. CDR3 protein: CSVRRSGANVLTF. DNA for the CDR3: TGCAGCGTCCGGCGTTCTGGGGCCAACGTCCTGACTTTC.

V gene TRBV9 combines with J gene TRBJ1-1, with D perhaps matching TRBD1 (6 bases). This CDR3 contains 16 residues. The germline CDR1 and CDR2 sequences are SGDLS and YYNGEE. The germline V and J ends were trimmed by 4 bases and 4 bases, with 20 bases remaining between them. The CDR3 spells CASSRGGTGRGTEAFF. The CDR3 coding sequence is TGTGCCAGCAGCCGAGGGGGTACAGGAAGGGGCACTGAAGCTTTCTTT.